This is a list of T cell receptor beta chains from one sample in a study of neurological immune-mediated disorders. TCRdb redid the calling of the 5' RACE reads with MiXCR, one entry per CDR3 protein. The sample holds about 40,000 distinct CDR3 sequences, 2.5% seen once. Sequences were obtained from PBMCs. The receptors come from a man between 50 and 59 years old with multiple sclerosis. The CDR3 runs from the conserved cysteine through the conserved F or W. The D gene is left open where the match is weak. Expanded clones get a size class; other rows say once, few or many, or leave the size out.

D	size	V	J	CDR3	DNA
TRBD1	medium-sized	TRBV5-6	TRBJ1-1	CASSPRDRVGWTEAFF	TGTGCCAGCAGCCCACGGGACAGGGTCGGTTGGACTGAAGCTTTCTTT
TRBD1	many	TRBV12-3/TRBV12-4	TRBJ2-7	CASSAPGQGYEQYF	TGTGCCAGCAGTGCTCCGGGACAGGGCTACGAGCAGTACTTC
-	many	TRBV12-3/TRBV12-4	TRBJ1-2	CASSFDRNNYGYTF	TGTGCCAGCAGTTTCGACAGGAATAACTATGGCTACACCTTC
TRBD1	many	TRBV2	TRBJ1-5	CASRGQGGSNQPQHF	TGTGCCAGCAGAGGACAGGGGGGCAGCAATCAGCCCCAGCATTTT
TRBD1	-	TRBV7-6	TRBJ2-2	CASSLMGQGSINTGELFF	TGTGCCAGCAGCTTAATGGGACAGGGAAGTATCAACACCGGGGAGCTGTTTTTT
TRBD1	many	TRBV5-1	TRBJ2-7	CASSSWTGYEQYF	TGCGCCAGCAGCTCATGGACAGGCTACGAGCAGTACTTC
-	many	TRBV7-2	TRBJ1-2	CASSSQGSDGYTF	TGTGCCAGCAGCTCCCAGGGGTCAGATGGCTACACCTTC
TRBD1	many	TRBV7-6	TRBJ1-2	CASSLGDRHDGYTF	TGTGCCAGCAGCTTAGGGGACAGGCATGATGGCTACACCTTC
-	many	TRBV25-1	TRBJ1-4	CASSESVSSREKLFF	TGTGCCAGCAGTGAATCAGTCAGCTCGAGAGAAAAACTGTTTTTT
-	many	TRBV10-3	TRBJ1-3	CAISDSRGGNTIYF	TGTGCCATCAGTGACAGCCGGGGAGGAAACACCATATATTTT
-	many	TRBV29-1	TRBJ2-3	CSVDAPQGELSTDTQYF	TGCAGCGTTGACGCCCCCCAAGGGGAACTTAGCACAGATACGCAGTATTTT
-	many	TRBV20-1	TRBJ2-7	CSARVGGNEQYF	TGCAGTGCTAGAGTGGGGGGTAACGAGCAGTACTTC
-	many	TRBV28	TRBJ2-5	CASSIIIRETQYF	TGTGCCAGCAGTATCATAATTCGGGAGACCCAGTACTTC
TRBD1	many	TRBV7-9	TRBJ1-4	CASSSTGTVLEKLFF	TGTGCCAGCAGCTCGACCGGGACAGTCCTCGAAAAACTGTTTTTT
-	many	TRBV7-8	TRBJ2-3	CASSLERGIYTQYF	TGTGCCAGCAGCTTAGAACGAGGAATATATACGCAGTATTTT
TRBD1	many	TRBV5-1	TRBJ1-2	CASSQGTGNYGYTF	TGCGCCAGCAGCCAGGGGACAGGAAACTATGGCTACACCTTC
-	many	TRBV5-6	TRBJ2-3	CASSSTGRTDTQYF	TGTGCCAGCAGCTCCACCGGACGCACAGATACGCAGTATTTT
-	many	TRBV7-2	TRBJ1-1	CASSLDRAVNTEAFF	TGTGCCAGCAGCTTAGACAGGGCGGTGAACACTGAAGCTTTCTTT
-	-	TRBV27	TRBJ2-3	CASSFIGGGDTQYF	TGTGCCAGCAGTTTTATAGGGGGTGGGGATACGCAGTATTTT
-	many	TRBV5-6	TRBJ2-5	CASSLTEPGETQYF	TGTGCCAGCAGCTTGACAGAGCCCGGGGAGACCCAGTACTTC
-	many	TRBV7-9	TRBJ1-2	CASSPRSNYGYTF	TGTGCCAGCAGCCCGAGGAGTAACTATGGCTACACCTTC
-	few	TRBV10-2	TRBJ2-5	CASSGERQETQYF	TGCGCCAGCAGCGGGGAAAGACAAGAGACCCAGTACTTC
-	many	TRBV5-1	TRBJ2-5	CASSTSPTGAETQYF	TGCGCCAGCAGCACCTCACCGACAGGCGCAGAGACCCAGTACTTC
-	many	TRBV3-1	TRBJ1-2	CASSQGYGNGYTF	TGTGCCAGCAGCCAAGGATATGGAAATGGCTACACCTTC